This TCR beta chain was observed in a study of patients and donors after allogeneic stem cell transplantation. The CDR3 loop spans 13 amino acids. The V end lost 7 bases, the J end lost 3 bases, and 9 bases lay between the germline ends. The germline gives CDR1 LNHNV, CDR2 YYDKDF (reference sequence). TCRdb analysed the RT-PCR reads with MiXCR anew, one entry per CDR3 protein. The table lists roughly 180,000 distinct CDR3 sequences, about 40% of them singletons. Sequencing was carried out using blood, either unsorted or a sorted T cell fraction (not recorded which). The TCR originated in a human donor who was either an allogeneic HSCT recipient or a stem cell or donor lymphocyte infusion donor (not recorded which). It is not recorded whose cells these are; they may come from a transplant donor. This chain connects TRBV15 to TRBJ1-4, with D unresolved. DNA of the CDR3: TGTGCCACCAATAAGGAGGCTAATGAAAAACTGTTTTTT. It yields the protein CATNKEANEKLFF.